The source of this T cell receptor beta chain is a study of a mutant IDH1 vaccine in newly diagnosed glioma. Details on this clone: Its antigen is currently unknown.

The CDR3 is made up of 15 amino acids. Germline CDR1 is MNHEY and CDR2 is SVGAGI. The V end lost 3 bases, the J end lost 0 bases, and 11 bases lay between the germline ends. Time point here: week 47, end of study. A 20-mer mutant IDH1 peptide at 300 ug was injected subcutaneously with topical imiquimod. Method: immunoSEQ multiplex PCR; TCRdb's copy keeps in-frame clones and lacks some. The data hold 30,000 to 40,000 clones, with more than 70% observed a single time. This sequence joins TRBV6-5 and TRBJ1-1, with D tentatively TRBD1 (6 bases). The starting material was PBMCs, obtained from a glioma patient whose treatment included an IDH1 peptide vaccine. The source is a man aged 35 to 55 with glioma. DNA for the CDR3: TGTGCCAGCAGTTATGGGGGGGGCATGAACACTGAAGCTTTCTTT. Translating it yields CASSYGGGMNTEAFF.